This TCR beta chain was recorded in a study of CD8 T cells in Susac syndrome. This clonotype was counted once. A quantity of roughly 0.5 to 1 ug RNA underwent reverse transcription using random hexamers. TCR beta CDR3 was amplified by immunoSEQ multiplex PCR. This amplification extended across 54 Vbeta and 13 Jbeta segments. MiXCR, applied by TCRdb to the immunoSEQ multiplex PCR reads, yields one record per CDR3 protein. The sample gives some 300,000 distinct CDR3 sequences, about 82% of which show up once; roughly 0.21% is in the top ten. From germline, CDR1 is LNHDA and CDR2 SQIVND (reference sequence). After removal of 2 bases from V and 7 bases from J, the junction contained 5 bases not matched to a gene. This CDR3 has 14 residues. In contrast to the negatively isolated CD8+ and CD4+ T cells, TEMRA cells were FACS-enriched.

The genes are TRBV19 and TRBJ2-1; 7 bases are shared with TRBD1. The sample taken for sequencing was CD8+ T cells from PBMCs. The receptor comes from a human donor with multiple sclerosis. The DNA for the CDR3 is TGTGCCAGTAGTATACGGCCAGGGGGAAATGAGCAGTTCTTC. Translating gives CASSIRPGGNEQFF.